The present entry profiles one T cell receptor beta chain with its context. Its cognate antigen has yet to be identified. Base qualities are not recorded, but no much larger clone differs from it by a single base. Trimming takes 5 bases off V and 3 bases off J; junction bases not matched to a gene: 5. Its CDR3 holds 15 amino acids, cysteine through phenylalanine. Only CDR3 DNA is held: 45 bases, read in frame from base 1. The germline V gene (reference sequence) specifies GTSNPN as CDR1 and SVGIG as CDR2. Samples from volunteer blood donors who had recovered from COVID-19 were contributed by a second Seattle source. Collaborating institutions collected whole blood in K2EDTA tubes following their own protocols. For TCRbeta analysis, collaborator samples were shipped as frozen whole blood, as isolated PBMCs, or as DNA extracted from either sample type. The data were obtained in a study of blood T cell repertoires in COVID-19 (dated by TCRdb to the early 2020s). For the wider study: The collaborator samples originated in the United States, Italy and Spain and spanned the acute and convalescent phases of COVID-19. The repertoires were released in a freely available public database intended as a resource for research on the immune response to SARS-CoV-2. Nearly every sample came with metadata listing a de-identified subject ID, COVID-19 status, age in years and sex. Samples were obtained from the ongoing ImmuneRACE study (first 160 participants) and from about 1,300 subjects provided by 6 global collaborators. The material from the prospective study consisted of cDNA or gDNA derived from T cells, B-cell-depleted T cells, or PBMCs. Deeply sampled blood TCRbeta repertoires from subjects exposed to, actively infected with, or recovered from COVID-19 were included in the dataset. Where HLA class I and class II types were available, the types were taken from metadata supplied by the sample provider, not from assay-based typing. The study at large found these results: The amount of clinical and demographic metadata varied by source and participant and was provided uncurated.

TCRbeta CDR3 regions were amplified from genomic DNA by means of the immunoSEQ Assay, a bias-controlled multiplex PCR. The authors' pipeline ran thus. The number of nucleated cells in each sample was estimated by amplification of reference gene primers within the assay. To quantify the absolute abundance of each unique TCRbeta CDR3 rearrangement, sequence reads were collapsed and filtered. Productive Simpson clonality was computed per sample as the square root of Simpson's diversity index over productive rearrangements. TCRdb limited this immuneACCESS table to in-frame rearrangements with V and J called. A share of clones is missing; checked studies link under half to unresolved V genes, and the rest is unexplained. D and trimming were read from the DNA, whereas the V and J calls and clone size are those reported in that table. The sample profile shows approximately 240,000 clones; 80% to 85% of them were found once. More than 2.5% of the sample comes from the top ten.

The rearrangement joined TRBV30 to TRBJ2-5, with 14 junctional bases fitting TRBD2. Sequenced: peripheral blood. This clonotype originated in a woman aged 25 to 39 who had recovered from COVID-19. The CDR3 has the sequence CAWAPGLAGEETQYF. The DNA reads TGTGCCTGGGCGCCGGGACTAGCGGGGGAAGAGACCCAGTACTTC.